This T cell receptor (beta chain) is drawn from a study of metastatic and nonmetastatic thyroid tumors (dated by TCRdb to 2018 to 2021). Regarding the study in general: The researchers compared repertoires between peripheral blood samples and tumor or nodule tissue samples from patients with malignant or benign thyroid disease.

The library was made by PCR. Sequenced on an Illumina HiSeq 4000. The TCR beta-chain CDR3 region of each patient was profiled by high-throughput sequencing. The paper's processing steps were these. Drawing on CDR3 differences between clinicopathological groups, the researchers built a classifier meant to tell apart patients with distant-metastatic papillary thyroid cancer. To measure repertoire diversity the researchers used the Shannon index, while the Morisita-Horn index served to gauge how similar the tumor and blood repertoires were. TCRdb cleaned the public reads at Q25 with fastp, built clones with MiXCR and kept in-frame beta chains. The V and J calls, along with clone size, are taken from TCRdb and not from the paper's own processing. Counted in this sample were roughly 34,000 clones; under 40% of them appeared once. 15% to 20% of the sample goes to the ten largest clones. Overall study outcomes, separate from this receptor: In both blood and tumor samples, TCR beta diversity was reported to be significantly higher in malignant tumors than in benign nodules.

As concerns this clone: Which antigen it targets is not known. No qualities accompany the bases; no much larger clone lies one base away.

The CDR3 spans 11 residues, from the cysteine through the phenylalanine. Of all the DNA, just the CDR3 is kept, 33 bases in frame from base 1. A distance of 18 bases separates the germline ends of V and J, which lose 7 bases and 13 bases respectively. Sequences DFQATT (CDR1) and SNEGSKA (CDR2) are obtained from the germline V gene (reference sequence). No treatment had been received by any patient before thyroid surgery. The study retrospectively analysed patient clinical samples collected from about 2012 to 2018 using T-cell receptor beta sequencing. Rearrangement joined TRBV20-1 to TRBJ2-3; TRBD2 is a weak D gene call, 5 bases matching. The clonotype was recovered from a female donor with papillary thyroid cancer or a benign thyroid nodule (not recorded which). Some clones in this sample may be carry-over from other donors' samples. Sequencing was performed on tumor tissue. The nucleotide sequence reads TGCAGTGTAGGGCGAGTTCCCGGGGAGTATTTT. Its coded protein is CSVGRVPGEYF.